The 26 T cell receptor beta chains below all came from one sample that was sequenced in a study of blood T cell repertoires in COVID-19. Profiling relied on immunoSEQ multiplex PCR, and the TCRdb table lists in-frame clones only, not all of them. Of around 150,000 clones in the sample, 60% to 80% were seen once. Input material: peripheral blood. Receptors originate from a man between 60 and 75 years old who had recovered from COVID-19.

The CDR3: CAWSVLGQGAEAFF. DNA for the CDR3: TGTGCCTGGAGTGTACTGGGACAGGGAGCTGAAGCTTTCTTT. This chain links TRBV30 with TRBJ1-1, with TRBD1 matching 9 bases. V shed 0 bases and J 6 bases; nucleotides not matched to a gene: 5. The germline gives CDR1 GTSNPN, CDR2 SVGIG (reference sequence). This CDR3 comprises 14 residues.

The V call is TRBV7-2, the J call TRBJ2-5, with D perhaps matching TRBD2 (6 bases). Germline V lookup: CDR1 SGHTA, CDR2 FQGNSA. V was cut by 4 bases and J by 12 bases, with 21 bases left in between. The CDR3 length is 14 residues. CDR3: CASSWAGRGQSEYF. For the CDR3, the DNA is TGTGCCAGCAGCTGGGCCGGGCGGGGCCAGAGCGAGTACTTC.

The rearrangement joins TRBV15 to TRBJ1-2, with a possible D match to TRBD1 (6 bases). CDR1 and CDR2 (germline): LNHNV, YYDKDF (reference sequence). The germline V and J ends were trimmed by 3 bases and 1 base, with 12 bases remaining between them. The CDR3 sequence is 15 residues long. The chain's CDR3 is CATSSGRGNNYGYTF. Here the CDR3 DNA reads TGTGCCACCAGCAGCGGCAGGGGTAATAACTATGGCTACACCTTC.

This clone is labeled as medium-sized (0.01 to 0.1%). This chain uses TRBV5-1 with TRBJ1-1; D uncertain. The CDR3 has 13 residues. V lost 4 bases, J lost 0 bases, and 7 bases lay in between. Germline V gives CDR1 SGHRS, CDR2 YFSETQ. The CDR3 DNA reads TGCGCCAGCAGCCTCGAGCTGAACACTGAAGCTTTCTTT. Its protein is CASSLELNTEAFF.

This clone occurred a few times. The rearrangement links TRBV19 to TRBJ2-7, with D possibly being TRBD1 (5 bases). This CDR3 contains 14 residues. The germline V gene encodes CDR1 LNHDA and CDR2 SQIVND (reference sequence). The ends were cut back, 5 bases at V and 3 bases at J, with 14 bases in the middle. The CDR3 is CASSFAQGDYEQYF. CDR3 in DNA: TGTGCCAGTAGTTTCGCCCAGGGTGACTACGAGCAGTACTTC.

The J gene is TRBJ1-4, the V gene TRBV3-1 (or the pseudogene TRBV3-2); D uncertain. Germline assignment: CDR1 LGHDT and CDR2 YNNKEL (reference sequence). Trimming cost V 8 bases and J 0 bases, with 7 bases left between them. The CDR3 contains 13 residues. The CDR3 here is CASCPATNEKLFF. In DNA, the CDR3 is TGTGCCAGCTGTCCGGCAACTAATGAAAAACTGTTTTTT.

The sample holds one count of this clone. The gene calls are TRBV7-9 and TRBJ2-3; 10 bases match TRBD1. The CDR3 totals 15 residues. Germline CDR1 is SEHNR and CDR2 is FQNEAQ (reference sequence). V trimming: 6 bases; J trimming: 8 bases; junction bases outside the gene matches: 11. The CDR3 spells CASSRTGTGVGTQYF. CDR3 nucleotide sequence: TGTGCCAGCAGTCGAACAGGGACAGGGGTTGGTACGCAGTATTTT.

This clone has just a few counts. CDR3 loop: CASSSRRTANYGYTF. The CDR3 region has the DNA TGTGCCAGCAGCTCCCGGAGGACAGCTAACTATGGCTACACCTTC. This rearrangement joins TRBV7-8 to TRBJ1-2; D is perhaps TRBD1 (6 bases). V was cut by 4 bases and J by 0 bases, with 12 bases left in between. The V gene's germline CDR1 is SGHVS and CDR2 FQNEAQ. The CDR3 has 15 amino acids.

V is TRBV19 and J is TRBJ1-1; D is ambiguous. V gave up 0 bases and J gave up 4 bases, with 15 bases separating them. The CDR3 has 16 residues. CDR1 and CDR2 from the germline V gene are LNHDA and SQIVND (reference sequence). In DNA, the CDR3 is TGTGCCAGTAGTATAGACAGGAGGGTTATGGGCACTGAAGCTTTCTTT. It codes for CASSIDRRVMGTEAFF.

The chain links TRBV7-2 to TRBJ1-5; TRBD1 matches 11 bases. Germline assignment: CDR1 SGHTA and CDR2 FQGNSA. Trimming took 4 bases from V and 7 from J; bases not matched to a gene: 6. The CDR3 is 15 amino acids. CDR3 amino acids: CASSWTGTGGQPQHF. The CDR3 bases are TGTGCCAGCAGCTGGACCGGGACAGGGGGGCAGCCCCAGCATTTT.

This sequence joins TRBV3-1 (or the pseudogene TRBV3-2) and TRBJ2-3, with TRBD2 matching over 9 bases. V lost 4 bases, J lost 2 bases, and 19 bases stayed unmatched. Germline assignment: CDR1 LGHDT and CDR2 YNNKEL (reference sequence). The CDR3 spans 20 residues. The CDR3 region is CASSPVVPGASGTHTDTQYF. The CDR3 DNA follows: TGTGCCAGCAGCCCAGTGGTTCCGGGGGCTAGCGGGACACACACAGATACGCAGTATTTT.

This sequence joins TRBV10-3 and TRBJ2-2, with TRBD2 matching over 11 bases. The CDR3 length is 16 residues. J gave up 8 bases and V 3 bases, and 8 bases lay outside the gene matches. In germline, CDR1 is ENHRY, CDR2 SYGVKD. The chain's CDR3 is CAISDLAGGRRGELFF. In nucleotides, the CDR3 is TGTGCCATCAGTGACCTAGCGGGAGGTCGCCGGGGGGAGCTGTTTTTT.

The chain couples TRBV11-2 to TRBJ1-3, with 9 bases identical to TRBD1. The J segment lost 3 bases and the V segment lost 3 bases, leaving 3 bases of the junction unmatched. Germline CDR1 reads SGHAT; CDR2 reads FQNNGV. The CDR3 length is 15 residues. The CDR3 region has the DNA TGTGCCAGCAGCTTGGGACAGGGAGGTGGAAACACCATATATTTT. Its protein is CASSLGQGGGNTIYF.

The chain joins TRBV19 to TRBJ2-2, with 8 positions matching TRBD1. The V gene end was trimmed by 6 bases and the J gene end by 5 bases; junction bases not matched to a gene: 5. Germline V CDR1 and CDR2: LNHDA, SQIVND (reference sequence). The CDR3 covers 14 residues. CDR3 bases: TGTGCCAGTAGCTTCAGGGGGCGGACCGGGGAGCTGTTTTTT. It is translated as CASSFRGRTGELFF.

This clone was counted a single time. This chain connects TRBV6-5 to TRBJ2-1; 10 bases map to TRBD2. J gave up 2 bases and V 5 bases, and 0 bases lay outside the gene matches. CDR1 is MNHEY and CDR2 is SVGAGI in the germline V gene. The CDR3 covers 14 residues. The CDR3 nucleotides are TGTGCCAGCAGTAGCGGGGGGGCCTACAATGAGCAGTTCTTC. The encoded protein is CASSSGGAYNEQFF.

Of note for this clone: The sample carries other DNA sequences with the same CDR3. The chain has TRBV10-3 and TRBJ2-3; 8 bases are a match to TRBD1. V gave up 5 bases and J gave up 2 bases; unmatched junction bases: 6. This CDR3 is 15 amino acids long. CDR1 and CDR2 (germline): ENHRY, SYGVKD. Written as DNA, the CDR3 is TGTGCCATCAGTTCCCGGGACAGGTCCACAGATACGCAGTATTTT. As protein: CAISSRDRSTDTQYF.

The rearrangement joins TRBV29-1 to TRBJ2-1, with 13 positions matching TRBD2. Germline loops: CDR1 SQVTM, CDR2 ANQGSEA. With 1 base clipped from V and 8 bases from J, the junction kept 2 bases outside the gene matches. The CDR3 loop spans 14 amino acids. CDR3 sequence reads: CSVEGLAGGYEQFF. CDR3 DNA sequence: TGCAGCGTTGAAGGACTAGCGGGGGGATATGAGCAGTTCTTC.

The rearrangement uses TRBV12-3 or TRBV12-4 and TRBJ2-5; D may be TRBD1 (5 bases). Deletions cut 10 bases from V and 5 bases from J, with 17 bases between. The CDR3 runs to 13 residues. CDR3 sequence: CATSGSARETQYF. CDR3 DNA sequence: TGTGCCACCTCAGGGTCAGCGAGGGAGACCCAGTACTTC.

The gene calls are TRBV11-3 and TRBJ2-1; D possibly corresponds to TRBD1 (6 bases). Germline assignment: CDR1 SGHNT and CDR2 YENEEA. The V end was cut by 1 base, the J end by 12 bases, with 13 bases between. The CDR3 consists of 13 residues. CDR3 coding DNA: TGTGCCAGCAGCTTAGGCCAGGGGAGTAGGCAGTTCTTC. Its translation: CASSLGQGSRQFF. Combining the CDR3 with reference TRBV11-3 and TRBJ2-1 gives the whole variable domain EAGVVQSPRYKIIEKKQPVAFWCNPISGHNTLYWYLQNLGQGPELLIRYENEEAVDDSQLPKDRFSAERLKGVDSTLKIQPAELGDSAVYLCASSLGQGSRQFFGPGTRLTVL.

V usage is TRBV6-6 and J usage is TRBJ2-3, with 10 bases fitting TRBD2. In germline, CDR1 is MNHNY, CDR2 SVGAGI (reference sequence). This CDR3 has 15 residues. The V segment lost 6 bases and the J segment 2 bases; nucleotides outside the gene matches: 5. The DNA of the CDR3 is TGTGCCAGCAGCCCCGGGACTAGCGACACAGATACGCAGTATTTT. Translating it yields CASSPGTSDTDTQYF.

The chain is built from TRBV6-2 or TRBV6-3 and TRBJ2-1; TRBD2 aligns across 8 bases. In germline, CDR1 is MNHEY, CDR2 SVGEGT. CDR3 size: 17 residues. Losses at the gene ends were 2 bases for V and 0 bases for J; bases not matched to a gene: 6. The CDR3 protein is CASSYVASGPSYNEQFF. In DNA form, the CDR3 reads TGTGCCAGCAGTTACGTCGCTAGCGGGCCCTCCTACAATGAGCAGTTCTTC.

This clone was seen a single time. V gene TRBV4-2 combines with J gene TRBJ2-2; the match to TRBD2 covers 15 bases. This CDR3 has 20 amino acids. V lost 3 bases and J lost 0; bases outside the gene matches: 8. The germline V gene encodes CDR1 LGHNA and CDR2 YNFKEQ. The DNA for the CDR3 is TGTGCCAGCAGCCATGCGGGACTAGCGGGGGGTACCTCGAACACCGGGGAGCTGTTTTTT. Its protein is CASSHAGLAGGTSNTGELFF.

This rearrangement joins TRBV6-6 to TRBJ2-1; weak D call: TRBD1 (6 bases). Germline V gene data show CDR1 as MNHNY and CDR2 as SVGAGI (reference sequence). The CDR3 is 16 amino acids. Trimming took 0 bases from V and 7 from J, leaving 16 bases between them. The CDR3 sequence is CASSYSNHLRGNEQFF. CDR3 coding DNA: TGTGCCAGCAGTTACTCGAATCATCTAAGGGGGAATGAGCAGTTCTTC.

This clone was detected once. V is TRBV2 and J is TRBJ1-5, with D possibly being TRBD1 (6 bases). Germline V gives CDR1 SNHLY, CDR2 FYNNEI. Between the trimmed V and J ends, which lost 8 bases and 4 bases, there was a span of 15 bases. The CDR3 sequence is 14 residues long. The CDR3 DNA sequence: TGTGCCAGCGGGATTCGCAGGGGTAATCAGCCCCAGCATTTT. Translated, it gives CASGIRRGNQPQHF.

The gene calls are TRBV2 and TRBJ1-5, with D possibly matching TRBD1 (6 bases). CDR3 size: 14 residues. Germline CDR1 SNHLY, CDR2 FYNNEI. Trimming shortened V by 5 bases and J by 3 bases, and 11 bases separated the two germline ends. The CDR3: CASSRGGANQPQHF. CDR3 nucleotide sequence: TGTGCCAGCAGTCGAGGGGGGGCCAATCAGCCCCAGCATTTT.

The chain employs TRBV3-1 (or the pseudogene TRBV3-2) and TRBJ1-1; D call uncertain. The CDR3 contains 14 residues. Looked up from germline, CDR1 is LGHDT and CDR2 is YNNKEL (reference sequence). V was shortened by 0 bases and J by 1 base, with 6 bases between the two germline ends. The CDR3 reads CASSQDSPNTEAFF. The DNA of the CDR3 is TGTGCCAGCAGCCAAGATAGTCCGAACACTGAAGCTTTCTTT.